A selection of T cell receptor beta chains follows, all from one sample in a study of blood T cell repertoires in COVID-19. Assay used: immunoSEQ multiplex PCR; TCRdb lists only in-frame clones, some missing. The profile shows about 250,000 clones, around nine tenths of them singletons. Sequenced sample: peripheral blood. The receptors shown here come from a woman in her 40s who had recovered from COVID-19. Each CDR3 is given with its conserved first and last residue. A D gene is named only where the DNA matches it firmly. Rows give clone size only sometimes, using once, few, many, or a class for an expanded clone.

>NA|NA|TRBJ1-6|TRBV6-5
TGTGCCAGCATCGTGGTAAGAGGGAATAATTCACCCCTCCACTTT
CASIVVRGNNSPLHF
>NA|TRBD1|TRBJ1-4|TRBV4-1
TGCGCCAGCAGCCAGTATGACAGGGGGCTCTCTAATGAAAAACTGTTTTTT
CASSQYDRGLSNEKLFF
>NA|NA|TRBJ1-1|TRBV5-6
TGTGCCAGCAGCTTGGAATCCGGAGGTGAAGCTTTCTTT
CASSLESGGEAFF
>NA|NA|TRBJ1-2|TRBV28
TGTGCCAGCAGTTTATTGGCCAGGCCCTACACCTTC
CASSLLARPYTF
>NA|NA|TRBJ2-7|TRBV11-3
TGTGCCAGCAGCTTAGTGTATCAGGGAAAAGGGTCGTCCTACGAGCAGTACTTC
CASSLVYQGKGSSYEQYF
>NA|NA|TRBJ2-3|TRBV27
TGTGCCAGCAGTTTATCTGGGCGGGGGCTAAGCACAGATACGCAGTATTTT
CASSLSGRGLSTDTQYF
>NA|TRBD1|TRBJ1-2|TRBV29-1
TGCAGCGTTGTAAGGACAGGGCCTGAGGGTGGCTACACCTTC
CSVVRTGPEGGYTF
>NA|NA|TRBJ2-1|TRBV7-3
TGTGCCAGCAGCTTAAATACGGCGGTATCCTACAATGAGCAGTTCTTC
CASSLNTAVSYNEQFF
>NA|NA|TRBJ1-3|TRBV7-8
TGTGCCAGCAGCTTAGACGGGGGGCCTGGAAACACCATATATTTT
CASSLDGGPGNTIYF
>NA|NA|TRBJ1-2|TRBV12-3/TRBV12-4
TGTGCCAGCAGTTTAGACCGCGGTGGCTACACCTTC
CASSLDRGGYTF
>NA|NA|TRBJ2-1|TRBV11-2
TGTGCCAGCAGCTTCCCGCTAGCAGGGGAATACAATGAGCAGTTCTTC
CASSFPLAGEYNEQFF
>NA|NA|TRBJ2-7|TRBV4-1
TGCGCCAGCAGTCGGACTCCGGGTGAGAACGAGCAGTACTTC
CASSRTPGENEQYF
>NA|NA|TRBJ2-3|TRBV7-9
TGTGCCAGCAGCTTATCAGGAAGCTTCACAGATACGCAGTATTTT
CASSLSGSFTDTQYF
>NA|NA|TRBJ1-6|TRBV27
TGTGCCAGCAGTATAATACAGTTTAATTCACCCCTCCACTTT
CASSIIQFNSPLHF
>NA|NA|TRBJ2-7|TRBV28
TGTGCCAGCAGTTTAATTGCGGGCCAGACCTACGAGCAGTACTTC
CASSLIAGQTYEQYF
>NA|TRBD1|TRBJ1-2|TRBV5-6
TGTGCCAGCAGCTTTCGGGACAGGCCCTACTCAGCTAACTATGGCTACACCTTC
CASSFRDRPYSANYGYTF
>few|NA|TRBJ2-2|TRBV24-1
TGTGCCACCAGTGATTCCGGACAAGAGGAAAAGAACACCGGGGAGCTGTTTTTT
CATSDSGQEEKNTGELFF
>NA|NA|TRBJ2-1|TRBV7-9
TGTGCCAGCAGCTTAGTTGGATGGCGGGAATACAATGAGCAGTTCTTC
CASSLVGWREYNEQFF